A single sample gave rise to the 3 T cell receptor beta chains below, sequenced in a study of blood T cell repertoires in COVID-19. Produced via immunoSEQ multiplex PCR; TCRdb's table is partial and in-frame only. The sample contains 330,000 or so clones, 70% to 90% of which appear only once. Sequencing was carried out using PBMCs or T cells enriched from blood (not recorded which). These receptors were collected from a man aged 35-49 years in a cohort exposed to, infected with or recovered from COVID-19 (not recorded which).

The table lists this clone with a count of one. V usage is TRBV10-2 and J usage is TRBJ2-1; D remains unclear. The V gene lost 2 bases and the J gene lost 0 bases, with 5 bases spanning the gap. The germline CDR1 and CDR2 sequences are WSHSY and SAAADI. This CDR3 comprises 14 residues. In DNA, the CDR3 is TGCGCCAGCAGTGAGCCCAGCTCCTACAATGAGCAGTTCTTC. It encodes CASSEPSSYNEQFF.

V gene TRBV19 combines with J gene TRBJ1-2; 7 bases agree with TRBD1. The germline V gene encodes CDR1 LNHDA and CDR2 SQIVND (reference sequence). V shed 6 bases and J 2 bases; nucleotides not matched to a gene: 15. This CDR3 comprises 17 residues. In DNA, the CDR3 is TGTGCCAGTAGCTTCATAGACAGTCGGGACAGCAACTATGGCTACACCTTC. It translates to CASSFIDSRDSNYGYTF.

The sample holds one count of this clone. The chain uses TRBV30 and TRBJ2-1; D is unresolved. CDR3 length equals 16 residues. Per the germline V gene, CDR1 is GTSNPN and CDR2 is SVGIG (reference sequence). V was clipped by 0 bases and J by 0 bases, with 12 bases between them. The CDR3 reads CAWSVSPASSYNEQFF. CDR3 coding DNA: TGTGCCTGGAGTGTTTCACCCGCGAGCTCCTACAATGAGCAGTTCTTC. The complete variable domain, with remaining parts taken from reference TRBV30 and TRBJ2-1, reads SQTIHQWPATLVQPVGSPLSLECTVEGTSNPNLYWYRQAAGRGLQLLFYSVGIGQISSEVPQNLSASRPQDRQFILSSKKLLLSDSGFYLCAWSVSPASSYNEQFFGPGTRLTVL.